Each of the 15 T cell receptor beta chains below was sequenced from the same sample in a study of cytomegalovirus exposure and HLA in healthy donors. The PCR contained 60 Vbeta and 13 Jbeta primers. Using immunoSEQ multiplex PCR, the repertoire was profiled, and TCRdb retains in-frame clones only, with some absent. This table holds 60,000 to 80,000 clones, 60% to 80% found once. Sequences were obtained from PBMCs. The receptor source for this set is a man aged 25-45 years in good health and CMV-seronegative.

V gene TRBV11-1 combines with J gene TRBJ2-7; 9 nucleotides line up with TRBD1. Germline CDR1 and CDR2: SGHAT and FQDESV (reference sequence). The CDR3 extends over 15 amino acids. The J segment lost 2 bases and the V segment lost 5 bases, leaving 7 bases of the junction unmatched. The CDR3 coding sequence is TGTGCCAGCAGCCCGGGACAGGGCATCCCCTACGAGCAGTACTTC. It is translated as CASSPGQGIPYEQYF.

The chain combines TRBV6-1 with TRBJ2-1, with D tentatively TRBD1 (6 bases). Germline loops: CDR1 MNHNS, CDR2 SASEGT. The length of the CDR3 is 13 residues. V lost 7 bases, J lost 10 bases, and 17 bases lay in between. The CDR3, as DNA: TGTGCCAGCATCAACAGGGCCAGAAGGGAGCAGTTCTTC. It encodes CASINRARREQFF.

This chain joins TRBV5-1 and TRBJ1-2; unclear D gene. In germline, CDR1 is SGHRS, CDR2 YFSETQ. The CDR3 contains 16 residues. V was shortened by 1 base and J by 3 bases, with 16 bases between the two germline ends. The CDR3 is CASSLTPSVTDYGYTF. CDR3 coding DNA: TGCGCCAGCAGCTTGACCCCTAGCGTGACTGACTATGGCTACACCTTC.

The genes are TRBV4-2 and TRBJ2-7; unclear D gene. The germline V and J ends were trimmed by 0 bases and 0 bases, with 6 bases remaining between them. Germline V CDR1 and CDR2: LGHNA, YNFKEQ. This CDR3 is built from 14 residues. CDR3 protein: CASSQDDNSYEQYF. In DNA form, the CDR3 reads TGTGCCAGCAGCCAAGATGACAACTCCTACGAGCAGTACTTC.

This clone has only one observation. CDR3 sequence reads: CASSLTGNQPQHF. The CDR3 DNA is TGTGCCAGCAGCTTAACAGGGAATCAGCCCCAGCATTTT. The J gene is TRBJ1-5, the V gene TRBV7-2; D might be TRBD1 (6 bases). CDR1 is SGHTA, CDR2 FQGNSA, per germline. Trimming removed 2 bases at V and 4 bases at J, with 6 bases between. The CDR3 contains 13 residues.

This clone came up a few times. This chain joins TRBV5-1 and TRBJ1-5, with 9 nucleotides matching TRBD1. Germline V lookup: CDR1 SGHRS, CDR2 YFSETQ. Trimming at V came to 1 base and at J to 5 bases, leaving 1 base not matched to a gene. This CDR3 has 14 amino acids. Here the CDR3 DNA reads TGCGCCAGCAGCTTGACAGGGGGCGATCAGCCCCAGCATTTT. Its translation is CASSLTGGDQPQHF.

The chain employs TRBV6-6 and TRBJ1-1; D is ambiguous. Germline CDR1 and CDR2: MNHNY and SVGAGI (reference sequence). V lost 6 bases and J lost 11, with 16 bases in between. The CDR3 is 12 amino acids. CDR3 sequence (DNA): TGTGCCAGCAGCCGGACGGCAGGAGGGGCTTTCTTT. Translation gives CASSRTAGGAFF.

The J gene is TRBJ2-7, the V gene TRBV9; the match to TRBD2 covers 7 bases. Germline V gives CDR1 SGDLS, CDR2 YYNGEE. The J segment lost 2 bases and the V segment lost 0 bases, leaving 5 bases of the junction unmatched. CDR3 length: 15 residues. CDR3 residues: CASSVDLGRAYEQYF. The CDR3 DNA follows: TGTGCCAGCAGCGTAGATCTAGGGAGGGCCTACGAGCAGTACTTC.

The chain combines TRBV2 with TRBJ2-7; 9 bases map to TRBD2. Unmatched junction bases numbered 4, after V lost 6 bases and J lost 1 base. The length of the CDR3 is 14 residues. Germline V CDR1 and CDR2: SNHLY, FYNNEI. Written as DNA, the CDR3 is TGTGCCAGCAGATCGACTAGCGGTTCCTACGAGCAGTACTTC. Translating gives CASRSTSGSYEQYF.

The rearrangement links TRBV7-9 to TRBJ2-1; TRBD2 matches 9 bases. The V gene's germline CDR1 is SEHNR and CDR2 FQNEAQ (reference sequence). With V trimmed by 7 bases and J by 7 bases, 8 bases remained unmatched. CDR3 length: 14 amino acids. In DNA form, the CDR3 reads TGTGCCAGCACCCTTGGCGGGGGGGGTAATGAGCAGTTCTTC. It encodes CASTLGGGGNEQFF.

This clone was counted between two and nine times. The rearrangement uses TRBV5-6 and TRBJ1-1; TRBD1 aligns across 7 bases. This CDR3 has 13 amino acids. From germline, CDR1 is SGHDT and CDR2 YYEEEE. V lost 0 bases and J lost 12; bases outside the gene matches: 8. CDR3 sequence (DNA): TGTGCCAGCAGCTTGGGACAGGGAGATGGGCCTTTCTTT. Protein product: CASSLGQGDGPFF.

The chain carries TRBV7-8 and TRBJ1-3; unclear D gene. V lost 10 bases and J 0 bases, leaving 13 bases between the germline ends. This CDR3 is 14 amino acids long. The V gene's germline CDR1 is SGHVS and CDR2 FQNEAQ. CDR3 in amino acids: CATSNRGSGNTIYF. The CDR3 bases are TGTGCCACCTCCAACCGGGGCTCTGGAAACACCATATATTTT.

This clone has just a few counts. The chain couples TRBV7-2 to TRBJ2-1, with TRBD1 as a possible D gene (6 bases). The CDR3 loop spans 15 amino acids. CDR1 is SGHTA and CDR2 is FQGNSA in the germline V gene. Deletions cut 1 base from V and 10 bases from J, with 17 bases between. CDR3 coding DNA: TGTGCCAGCAGCTTAGAGTGGGGGCCAGGCCACGAGCAGTTCTTC. Its protein product is CASSLEWGPGHEQFF.

The rearrangement joins TRBV7-2 to TRBJ2-3; TRBD2 aligns across 10 bases. With 2 bases clipped from V and 0 bases from J, the junction kept 11 bases outside the gene matches. The CDR3 runs to 19 residues. Germline V gene data show CDR1 as SGHTA and CDR2 as FQGNSA. The CDR3 coding sequence is TGTGCCAGCAGCTTATTCGGGCTAGCGGGGGCCTATAGCACAGATACGCAGTATTTT. Translating it yields CASSLFGLAGAYSTDTQYF.

This clone has only a few counts. This chain links TRBV6-1 with TRBJ1-5; D unresolved. This CDR3 contains 13 residues. V gave up 7 bases and J gave up 3 bases, with 10 bases separating them. The germline V gene has CDR1 MNHNS and CDR2 SASEGT. CDR3 region: CASIGLINQPQHF. As DNA, the CDR3 is TGTGCCAGCATCGGACTTATCAATCAGCCCCAGCATTTT.